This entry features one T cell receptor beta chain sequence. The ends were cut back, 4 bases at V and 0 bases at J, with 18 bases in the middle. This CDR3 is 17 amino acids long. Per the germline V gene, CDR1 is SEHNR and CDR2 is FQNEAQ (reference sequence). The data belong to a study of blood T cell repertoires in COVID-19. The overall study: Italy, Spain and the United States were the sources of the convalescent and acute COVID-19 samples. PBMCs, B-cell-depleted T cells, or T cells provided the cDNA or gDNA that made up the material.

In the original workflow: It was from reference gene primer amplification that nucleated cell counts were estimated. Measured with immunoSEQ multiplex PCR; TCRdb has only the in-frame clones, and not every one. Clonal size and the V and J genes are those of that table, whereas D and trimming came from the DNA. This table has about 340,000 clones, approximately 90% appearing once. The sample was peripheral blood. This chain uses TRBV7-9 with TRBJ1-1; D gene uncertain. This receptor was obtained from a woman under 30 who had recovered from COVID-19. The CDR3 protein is CASSYPGRAAMNTEAFF. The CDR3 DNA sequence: TGTGCCAGCAGCTACCCTGGGAGGGCCGCCATGAACACTGAAGCTTTCTTT. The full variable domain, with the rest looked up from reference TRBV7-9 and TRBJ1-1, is DTGVSQNPRHKITKRGQNVTFRCDPISEHNRLYWYRQTLGQGPEFLTYFQNEAQLEKSRLLSDRFSAERPKGSFSTLEIQRTEQGDSAMYLCASSYPGRAAMNTEAFFGQGTRLTVV.